This T cell receptor (beta chain) emerged from a study of T cell changes during pregnancy in multiple sclerosis. The J segment lost 6 bases and the V segment lost 3 bases, leaving 9 bases of the junction unmatched. The CDR3 length is 16 residues. Looked up from germline, CDR1 is SGDLS and CDR2 is YYNGEE. This clone occurred once. Clones were sequenced by immunoSEQ multiplex PCR, and TCRdb holds only the in-frame ones, with some missing. The sample holds over 70,000 clones, about 90% seen once. V gene TRBV9 combines with J gene TRBJ2-3, with 11 bases matching TRBD2. Sequencing used peripheral blood, obtained in the first trimester of pregnancy. This TCR derives from a female donor in good health, enrolled as a control in a pregnancy study. CDR3 sequence reads: CASSADSGRAADTQYF. The CDR3 bases are TGTGCCAGCAGCGCCGATAGCGGGAGGGCCGCGGATACGCAGTATTTT.